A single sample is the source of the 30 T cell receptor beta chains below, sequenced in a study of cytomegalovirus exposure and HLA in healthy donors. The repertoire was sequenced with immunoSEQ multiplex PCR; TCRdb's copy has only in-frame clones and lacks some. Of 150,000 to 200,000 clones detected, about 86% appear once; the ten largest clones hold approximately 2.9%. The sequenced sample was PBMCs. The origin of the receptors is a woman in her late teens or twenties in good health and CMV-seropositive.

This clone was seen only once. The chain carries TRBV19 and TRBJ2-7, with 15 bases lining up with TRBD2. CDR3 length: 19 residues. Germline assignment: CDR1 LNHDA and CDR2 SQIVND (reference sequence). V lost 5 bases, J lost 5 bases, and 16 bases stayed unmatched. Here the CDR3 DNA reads TGTGCCAGTAGTGATGGGACTAGCGGGGGGCCTGTCCTAACCCACGAGCAGTACTTC. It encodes CASSDGTSGGPVLTHEQYF.

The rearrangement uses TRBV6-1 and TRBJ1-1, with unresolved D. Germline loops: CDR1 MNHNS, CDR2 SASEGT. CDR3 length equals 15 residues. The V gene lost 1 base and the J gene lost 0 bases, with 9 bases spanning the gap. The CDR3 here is CASSEEGGMNTEAFF. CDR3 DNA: TGTGCCAGCAGTGAAGAGGGAGGGATGAACACTGAAGCTTTCTTT.

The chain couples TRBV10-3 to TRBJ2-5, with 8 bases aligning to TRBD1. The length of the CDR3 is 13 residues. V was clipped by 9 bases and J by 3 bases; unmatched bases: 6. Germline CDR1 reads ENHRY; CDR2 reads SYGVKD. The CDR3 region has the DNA TGTGCCATTAAGGACAGGGTGGAAGAGACCCAGTACTTC. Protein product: CAIKDRVEETQYF.

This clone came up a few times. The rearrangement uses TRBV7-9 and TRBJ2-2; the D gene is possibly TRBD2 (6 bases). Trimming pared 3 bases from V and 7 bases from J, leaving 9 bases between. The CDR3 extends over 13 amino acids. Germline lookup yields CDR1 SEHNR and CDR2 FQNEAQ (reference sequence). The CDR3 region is CASSFGGVGELFF. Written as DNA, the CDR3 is TGTGCCAGCAGCTTTGGAGGGGTCGGGGAGCTGTTTTTT.

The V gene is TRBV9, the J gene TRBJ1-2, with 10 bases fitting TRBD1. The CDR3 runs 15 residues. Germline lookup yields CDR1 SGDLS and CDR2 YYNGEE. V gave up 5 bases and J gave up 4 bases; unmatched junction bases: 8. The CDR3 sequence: CASSPGQGPPYGYTF. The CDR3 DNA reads TGTGCCAGCAGTCCGGGACAGGGGCCGCCCTATGGCTACACCTTC.

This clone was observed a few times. The CDR3 bases are TGTGCCAGCACATCAATGGCAGCTAACTATGGCTACACCTTC. Its protein product is CASTSMAANYGYTF. V gene TRBV7-8 combines with J gene TRBJ1-2; D ambiguous. Germline CDR1 and CDR2: SGHVS and FQNEAQ. V lost 7 bases and J lost 0, with 12 bases in between. CDR3 length: 14 residues.

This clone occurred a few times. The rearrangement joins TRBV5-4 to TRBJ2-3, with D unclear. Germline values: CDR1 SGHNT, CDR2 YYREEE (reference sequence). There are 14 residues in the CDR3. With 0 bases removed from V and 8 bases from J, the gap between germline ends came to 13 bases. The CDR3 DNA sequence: TGTGCCAGCAGCTTGGCCGATAGCAAGAGTACGCAGTATTTT. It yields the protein CASSLADSKSTQYF. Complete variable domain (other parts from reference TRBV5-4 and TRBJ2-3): ETGVTQSPTHLIKTRGQQVTLRCSSQSGHNTVSWYQQALGQGPQFIFQYYREEENGRGNFPPRFSGLQFPNYSSELNVNALELDDSALYLCASSLADSKSTQYFGPGTRLTVL.

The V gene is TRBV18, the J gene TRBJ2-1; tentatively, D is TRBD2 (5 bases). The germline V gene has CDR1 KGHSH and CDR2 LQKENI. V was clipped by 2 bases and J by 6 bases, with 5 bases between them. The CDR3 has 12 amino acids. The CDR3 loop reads CASSPAGNEQFF. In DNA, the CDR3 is TGTGCCAGCTCACCAGCGGGCAATGAGCAGTTCTTC.

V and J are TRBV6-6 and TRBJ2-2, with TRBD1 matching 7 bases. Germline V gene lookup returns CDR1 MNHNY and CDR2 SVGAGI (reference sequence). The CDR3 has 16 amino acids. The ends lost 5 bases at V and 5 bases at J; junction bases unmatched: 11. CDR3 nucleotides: TGTGCCAGCAGTAGTACACAGGGGAGTACGACCGGGGAGCTGTTTTTT. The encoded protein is CASSSTQGSTTGELFF.

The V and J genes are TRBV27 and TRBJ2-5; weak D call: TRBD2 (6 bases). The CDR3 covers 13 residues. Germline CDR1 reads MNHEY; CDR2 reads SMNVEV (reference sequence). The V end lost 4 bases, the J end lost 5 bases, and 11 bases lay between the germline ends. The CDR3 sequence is CASSSGGSETQYF. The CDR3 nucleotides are TGTGCCAGCAGTTCCGGGGGAAGCGAGACCCAGTACTTC.

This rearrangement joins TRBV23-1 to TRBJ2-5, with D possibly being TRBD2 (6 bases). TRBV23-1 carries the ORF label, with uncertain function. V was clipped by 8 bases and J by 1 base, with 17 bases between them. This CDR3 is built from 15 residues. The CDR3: CASARPRGLQETQYF. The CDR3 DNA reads TGCGCCAGCGCTCGCCCCCGGGGACTCCAAGAGACCCAGTACTTC.

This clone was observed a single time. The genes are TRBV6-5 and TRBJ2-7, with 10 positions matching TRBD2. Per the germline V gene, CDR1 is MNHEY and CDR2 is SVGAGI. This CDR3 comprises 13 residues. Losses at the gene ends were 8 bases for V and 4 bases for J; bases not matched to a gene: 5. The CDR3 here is CASGTSGEYEQYF. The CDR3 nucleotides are TGTGCCAGCGGTACTAGCGGGGAATACGAGCAGTACTTC.

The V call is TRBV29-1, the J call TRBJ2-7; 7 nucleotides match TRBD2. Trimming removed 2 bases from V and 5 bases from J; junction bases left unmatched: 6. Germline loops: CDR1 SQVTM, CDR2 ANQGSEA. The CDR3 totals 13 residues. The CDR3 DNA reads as TGCAGCGTTGAACGGGGGGTAGGTGACGAGCAGTACTTC. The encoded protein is CSVERGVGDEQYF.

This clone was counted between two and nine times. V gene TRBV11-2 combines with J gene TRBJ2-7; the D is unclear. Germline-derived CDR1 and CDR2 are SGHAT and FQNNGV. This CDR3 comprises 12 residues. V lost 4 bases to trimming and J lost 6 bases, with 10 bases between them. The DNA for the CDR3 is TGTGCCAGCAGCTCTCCGTCTCCCGAGCAGTACTTC. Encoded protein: CASSSPSPEQYF.

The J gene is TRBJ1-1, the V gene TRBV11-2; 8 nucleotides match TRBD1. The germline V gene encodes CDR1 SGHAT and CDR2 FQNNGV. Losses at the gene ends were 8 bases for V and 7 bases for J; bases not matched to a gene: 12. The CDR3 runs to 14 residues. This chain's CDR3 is CASGQGEYSGEAFF. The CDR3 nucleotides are TGTGCCAGCGGACAGGGAGAGTATTCTGGTGAAGCTTTCTTT.

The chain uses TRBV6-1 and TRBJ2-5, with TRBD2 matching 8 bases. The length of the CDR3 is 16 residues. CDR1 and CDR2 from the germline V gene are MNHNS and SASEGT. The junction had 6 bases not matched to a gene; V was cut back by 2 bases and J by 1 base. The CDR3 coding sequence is TGTGCCAGCAGTGAATTTGCGGGGGGATTCCAAGAGACCCAGTACTTC. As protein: CASSEFAGGFQETQYF.

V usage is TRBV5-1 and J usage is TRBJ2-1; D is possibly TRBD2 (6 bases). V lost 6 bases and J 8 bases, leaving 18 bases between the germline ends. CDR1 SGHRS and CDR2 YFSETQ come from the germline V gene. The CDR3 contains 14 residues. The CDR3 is CASTSGLTTDEQFF. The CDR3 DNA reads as TGCGCCAGCACGTCGGGACTCACCACCGATGAGCAGTTCTTC.

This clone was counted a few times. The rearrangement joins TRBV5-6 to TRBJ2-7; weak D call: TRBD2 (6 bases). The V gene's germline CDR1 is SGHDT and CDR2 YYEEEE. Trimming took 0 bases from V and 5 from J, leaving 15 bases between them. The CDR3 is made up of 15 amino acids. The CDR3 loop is CASSLGGDPADEQYF. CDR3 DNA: TGTGCCAGCAGCTTGGGCGGGGACCCTGCAGACGAGCAGTACTTC. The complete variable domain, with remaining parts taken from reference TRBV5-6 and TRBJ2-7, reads DAGVTQSPTHLIKTRGQQVTLRCSPKSGHDTVSWYQQALGQGPQFIFQYYEEEERQRGNFPDRFSGHQFPNYSSELNVNALLLGDSALYLCASSLGGDPADEQYFGPGTRLTVT.

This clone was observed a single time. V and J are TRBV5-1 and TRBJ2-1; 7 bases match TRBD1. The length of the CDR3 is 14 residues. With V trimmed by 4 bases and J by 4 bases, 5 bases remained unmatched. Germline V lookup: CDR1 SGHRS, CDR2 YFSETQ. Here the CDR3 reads CASSAGTAYNEQFF. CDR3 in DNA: TGCGCCAGCAGCGCCGGGACAGCGTACAATGAGCAGTTCTTC.

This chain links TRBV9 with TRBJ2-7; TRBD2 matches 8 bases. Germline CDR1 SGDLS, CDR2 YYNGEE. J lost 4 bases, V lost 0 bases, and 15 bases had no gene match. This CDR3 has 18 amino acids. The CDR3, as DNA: TGTGCCAGCAGCGTAGGTCCCTCGTTGCAGCGGGGGTTTTACGAGCAGTACTTC. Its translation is CASSVGPSLQRGFYEQYF. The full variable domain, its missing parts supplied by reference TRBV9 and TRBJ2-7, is DSGVTQTPKHLITATGQRVTLRCSPRSGDLSVYWYQQSLDQGLQFLIQYYNGEERAKGNILERFSAQQFPDLHSELNLSSLELGDSALYFCASSVGPSLQRGFYEQYFGPGTRLTVT.

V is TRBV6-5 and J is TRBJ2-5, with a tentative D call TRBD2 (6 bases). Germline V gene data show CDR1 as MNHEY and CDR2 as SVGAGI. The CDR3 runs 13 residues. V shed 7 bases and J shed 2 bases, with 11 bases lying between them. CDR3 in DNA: TGTGCCAGCACCCGGGGAGGTCAAGAGACCCAGTACTTC. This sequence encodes CASTRGGQETQYF.

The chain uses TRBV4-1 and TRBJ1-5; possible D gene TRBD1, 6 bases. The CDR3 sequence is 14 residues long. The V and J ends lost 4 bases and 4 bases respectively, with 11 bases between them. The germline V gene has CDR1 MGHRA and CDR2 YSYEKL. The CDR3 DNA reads TGCGCCAGCAGCCCTTTACAGGGAAATCAGCCCCAGCATTTT. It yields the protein CASSPLQGNQPQHF.

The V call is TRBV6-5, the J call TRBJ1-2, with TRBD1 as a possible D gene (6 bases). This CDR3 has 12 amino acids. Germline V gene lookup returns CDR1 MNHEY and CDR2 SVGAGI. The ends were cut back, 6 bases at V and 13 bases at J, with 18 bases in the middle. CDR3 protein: CASSYTGGSCTF. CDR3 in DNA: TGTGCCAGCAGCTACACTGGGGGCAGTTGCACCTTC.

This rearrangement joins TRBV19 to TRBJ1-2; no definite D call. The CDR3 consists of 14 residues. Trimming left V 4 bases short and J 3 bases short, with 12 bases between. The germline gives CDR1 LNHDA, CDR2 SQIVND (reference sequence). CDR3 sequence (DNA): TGTGCCAGTAGTAACTCGGTGTTCCACTATGGCTACACCTTC. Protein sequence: CASSNSVFHYGYTF. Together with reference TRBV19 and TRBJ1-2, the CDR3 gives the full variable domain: DGGITQSPKYLFRKEGQNVTLSCEQNLNHDAMYWYRQDPGQGLRLIYYSQIVNDFQKGDIAEGYSVSREKKESFPLTVTSAQKNPTAFYLCASSNSVFHYGYTFGSGTRLTVV.

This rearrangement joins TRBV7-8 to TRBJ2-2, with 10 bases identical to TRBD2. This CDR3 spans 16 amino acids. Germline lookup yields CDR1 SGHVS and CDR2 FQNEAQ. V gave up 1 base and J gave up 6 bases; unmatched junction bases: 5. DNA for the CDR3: TGTGCCAGCAGCTTAGTAGCGGGGGGCTCGGCCGGGGAGCTGTTTTTT. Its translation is CASSLVAGGSAGELFF.

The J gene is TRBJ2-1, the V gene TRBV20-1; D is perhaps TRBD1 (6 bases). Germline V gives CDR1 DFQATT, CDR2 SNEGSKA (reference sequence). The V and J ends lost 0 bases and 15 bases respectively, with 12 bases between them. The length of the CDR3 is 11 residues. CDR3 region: CSARDRTDLFF. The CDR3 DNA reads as TGCAGTGCTAGAGATCGGACAGACCTGTTCTTC.

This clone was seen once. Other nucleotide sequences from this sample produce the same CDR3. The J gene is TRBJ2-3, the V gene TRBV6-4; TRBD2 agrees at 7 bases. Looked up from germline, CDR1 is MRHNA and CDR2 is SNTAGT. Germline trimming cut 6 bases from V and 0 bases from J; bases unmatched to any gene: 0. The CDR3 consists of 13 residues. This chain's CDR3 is CASSGGSTDTQYF. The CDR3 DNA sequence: TGTGCCAGCAGCGGGGGGAGCACAGATACGCAGTATTTT.

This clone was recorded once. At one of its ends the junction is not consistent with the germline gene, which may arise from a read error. The CDR3 DNA reads TGTGCCAGCAGTTCAGTTACAGGGCAGGCGCCAGTCTTC. Protein product: CASSSVTGQAPVF. V and J are TRBV27 and TRBJ2-1; TRBD1 is a possible D gene (6 bases). This CDR3 contains 13 residues. The germline V gene encodes CDR1 MNHEY and CDR2 SMNVEV (reference sequence).

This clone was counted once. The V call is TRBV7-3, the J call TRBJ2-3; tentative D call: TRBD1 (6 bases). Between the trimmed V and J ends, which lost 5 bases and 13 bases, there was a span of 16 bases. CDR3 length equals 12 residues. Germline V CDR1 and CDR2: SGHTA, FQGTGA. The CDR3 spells CASSNAQGDKYF. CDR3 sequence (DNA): TGTGCCAGCAGCAACGCCCAAGGGGACAAGTATTTT.

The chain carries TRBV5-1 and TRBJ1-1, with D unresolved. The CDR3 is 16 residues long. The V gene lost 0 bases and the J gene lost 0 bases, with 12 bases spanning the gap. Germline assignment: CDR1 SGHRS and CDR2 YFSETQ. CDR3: CASSLVSGLLNTEAFF. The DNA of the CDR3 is TGCGCCAGCAGCTTGGTGTCAGGACTCCTGAACACTGAAGCTTTCTTT. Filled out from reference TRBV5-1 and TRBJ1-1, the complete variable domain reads KAGVTQTPRYLIKTRGQQVTLSCSPISGHRSVSWYQQTPGQGLQFLFEYFSETQRNKGNFPGRFSGRQFSNSRSEMNVSTLELGDSALYLCASSLVSGLLNTEAFFGQGTRLTVV.